This T cell receptor beta chain was observed in a study of regulatory dendritic cells for organ transplantation. Germline V gene data show CDR1 as SEHNR and CDR2 as FQNEAQ (reference sequence). This CDR3 has 15 residues. The V end was cut by 4 bases, the J end by 7 bases, with 16 bases between. CD4+ or CD8+ T cells were sorted as naive CD45RA+ or memory CD45RO+. Sequencing was performed with immunoSEQ multiplex PCR; in TCRdb, only in-frame clones are kept and a portion is missing. Of around 29,000 clones listed, 82% were seen once; the top ten hold over 0.35%. The chain uses TRBV7-9 and TRBJ2-2; perhaps TRBD1 as D (6 bases). The sample taken for sequencing was naive CD8+ T cells from blood. Subset defined: CD45RA+ naive T cells. The clonotype was recovered from a human donor in good health. This CDR3 reads CASSSPNRAIGELFF. For the CDR3, the DNA is TGTGCCAGCAGCTCCCCCAACAGGGCGATCGGGGAGCTGTTTTTT.